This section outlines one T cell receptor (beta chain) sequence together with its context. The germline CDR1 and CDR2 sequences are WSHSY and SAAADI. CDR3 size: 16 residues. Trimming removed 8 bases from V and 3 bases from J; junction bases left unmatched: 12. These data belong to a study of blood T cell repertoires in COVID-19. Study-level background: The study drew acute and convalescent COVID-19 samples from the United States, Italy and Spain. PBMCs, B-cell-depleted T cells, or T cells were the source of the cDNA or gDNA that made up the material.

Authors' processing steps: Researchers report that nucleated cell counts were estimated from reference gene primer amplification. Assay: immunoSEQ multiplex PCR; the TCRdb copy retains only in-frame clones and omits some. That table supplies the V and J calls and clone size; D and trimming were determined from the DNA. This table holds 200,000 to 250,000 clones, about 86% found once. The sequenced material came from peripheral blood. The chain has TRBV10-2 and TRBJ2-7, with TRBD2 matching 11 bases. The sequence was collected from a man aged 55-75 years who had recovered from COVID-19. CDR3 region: CASSQLAGGFIYEQYF. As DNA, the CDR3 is TGCGCCAGCTCCCAGCTAGCGGGAGGTTTTATCTACGAGCAGTACTTC.